This T cell receptor beta chain was observed in a study of cytomegalovirus exposure and HLA in healthy donors. The germline CDR1 and CDR2 sequences are SGDLS and YYNGEE. The CDR3 contains 15 residues. Unmatched junction bases numbered 8, after V lost 4 bases and J lost 2 bases. The PCR had 60 Vbeta and 13 Jbeta primers. Sequencing was performed with immunoSEQ multiplex PCR; in TCRdb, only in-frame clones are kept and a portion is missing. The sample holds about 130,000 clones; about 83% are singletons and the top ten take about 5.5%. A remark on this clone: Its antigen is not known.

General study findings and limits: Diagnosis of cytomegalovirus status made by the classifier reportedly showed high specificity and sensitivity. Common viral pathogens seemed to be connected with several of the most significant clusters, according to a later analysis. TCR beta chain V- and J-gene trimming was linked, in a later analysis, to a missense variant in DCLRE1C.

Sample: PBMCs. The chain recombines TRBV9 with TRBJ1-2; TRBD1 agrees at 7 bases. This clonotype was sampled from a woman younger than 45 in good health and CMV-seronegative. The CDR3 is CASSPGQLRNYGYTF. CDR3 nucleotides: TGTGCCAGCAGCCCGGGACAGCTTAGGAACTATGGCTACACCTTC.